A selection of T cell receptor beta chains follows, all from one sample in a study of cytomegalovirus exposure and HLA in healthy donors. The table came from immunoSEQ multiplex PCR; TCRdb's copy has only in-frame clones and leaves some out. The sample lists roughly 150,000 clones, 75% to 80% seen once, with approximately 2% in the top ten. Input material: PBMCs. The receptors here all came from a young man in good health and CMV-seronegative. CDR3s include the opening cysteine and the closing phenylalanine or tryptophan. A D gene is named only where the DNA matches it firmly. Some rows mark clone size as missing; the rest say once, few, many or name a class of expanded clone.

TRBV9	-	TRBJ2-3	-	16	TGTGCCAGCAGCGTAGATACAGACCCTAGCACAGATACGCAGTATTTT	CASSVDTDPSTDTQYF
TRBV6-1	TRBD1	TRBJ2-1	-	15	TGTGCCAGCAGTGTGTTGACAGGGGGCTACAATGAGCAGTTCTTC	CASSVLTGGYNEQFF
TRBV7-9	TRBD2	TRBJ2-1	-	12	TGTGCCAGCAGCCGGGACTACCGCTCGCAGTTCTTC	CASSRDYRSQFF
TRBV5-4	-	TRBJ2-5	-	15	TGTGCCAGCAGCTCCTCCCTAGCCTCCCAAGAGACCCAGTACTTC	CASSSSLASQETQYF
TRBV5-1	-	TRBJ2-7	-	12	TGCGCCAGCAGCTTGGACAGATACGAGCAGTACTTC	CASSLDRYEQYF
TRBV28	-	TRBJ1-2	-	14	TGTGCCAGCAGTTTGTCGGCGGAGGCCTATGGCTACACCTTC	CASSLSAEAYGYTF
TRBV5-6	-	TRBJ2-7	-	14	TGTGCCAGCAGCTTTGGCCCAAAATCCTACGAGCAGTACTTC	CASSFGPKSYEQYF
TRBV5-3	-	TRBJ1-5	-	15	TGTGCCAGAAGCTTGGCGGCAGAGGGCAATCAGCCCCAGCATTTT	CARSLAAEGNQPQHF
TRBV11-2	TRBD1	TRBJ2-7	-	16	TGTGCCAGCAGCAGAGGACAGGGTTTGAGACCCTACGAGCAGTACTTC	CASSRGQGLRPYEQYF
TRBV4-1	-	TRBJ2-7	-	17	TGCGCCAGCAGCCGAACTTGGGACTACGGGACACCCTACGAGCAGTACTTC	CASSRTWDYGTPYEQYF
TRBV29-1	-	TRBJ1-1	-	13	TGCAGCGTCGAGAGGCAGATGAACACTGAAGCTTTCTTT	CSVERQMNTEAFF
TRBV11-2	-	TRBJ2-3	-	11	TGTGCCATTCGAGAGGGAGATACGCAGTATTTT	CAIREGDTQYF
TRBV27	-	TRBJ2-3	few	15	TGTGCCAGCAGCTCTATCAAGGGGGGGGACTCAACGCAGTATTTT	CASSSIKGGDSTQYF
TRBV5-1	-	TRBJ1-1	-	15	TGCGCCAGCAGCCCCCGGGGGTCAGGGAACACTGAAGCTTTCTTT	CASSPRGSGNTEAFF
TRBV20-1	-	TRBJ2-3	-	10	TGCAGTGCTAGCGCAGATACGCAGTATTTT	CSASADTQYF
TRBV9	-	TRBJ2-3	-	12	TGTGCCAGCAGCGTATCTAGGGATACGCAGTATTTT	CASSVSRDTQYF
TRBV6-4	TRBD2	TRBJ2-5	-	11	TGTGCCAGCAGTGACGGGGGGGCCCAGTACTTC	CASSDGGAQYF
TRBV19	TRBD1	TRBJ1-1	-	16	TGTGCCAGTACCTTGGGGACAGGGAGACGGGACACTGAAGCTTTCTTT	CASTLGTGRRDTEAFF
TRBV19	TRBD1	TRBJ1-1	-	15	TGTGCCAGTAGTATAGACATCCGGACAGGGTTTGAAGCTTTCTTT	CASSIDIRTGFEAFF
TRBV27	-	TRBJ2-1	-	14	TGTGCCAGCAGAACTTTTCCCTCCTACAATGAGCAGTTCTTC	CASRTFPSYNEQFF
TRBV2	TRBD1	TRBJ2-7	-	13	TGTGCCAGCAAACGGACAGGGATCGACGAGCAGTACTTC	CASKRTGIDEQYF
TRBV14	-	TRBJ2-2	-	14	TGTGCCAGCAGCCCTCCAGGCGACACCGGGGAGCTGTTTTTT	CASSPPGDTGELFF
TRBV29-1	-	TRBJ2-1	-	11	TGCAGCGTCGTGCGGGGAGGTGAGCAGTTCTTC	CSVVRGGEQFF
TRBV4-1	-	TRBJ1-1	few	14	TGCGCCAGCAGCCAACCGACAGCGTACACTGAAGCTTTCTTT	CASSQPTAYTEAFF
TRBV7-2	-	TRBJ2-7	-	11	TGTGCCAGCAGCGACAGAATCAAGCAGTACTTC	CASSDRIKQYF
TRBV10-1	TRBD2	TRBJ2-3	once	17	TGCGCCAGCAGTGAGTCTCTGAGCGGGGACTCCACAGATACGCAGTATTTT	CASSESLSGDSTDTQYF
TRBV27	TRBD2	TRBJ2-1	once	17	TGTGCCAGCAGTTGGGGACTAGCGGGAGGGCCGGGCAATGAGCAGTTCTTC	CASSWGLAGGPGNEQFF
TRBV27	TRBD2	TRBJ2-1	few	15	TGTGCCAGCAGTCGTCTAGCGGGAACCTACAATGAGCAGTTCTTC	CASSRLAGTYNEQFF
TRBV5-1	-	TRBJ2-7	-	14	TGCGCCAGCAGCTTGGCCCCAGGTTCCTACGAGCAGTACTTC	CASSLAPGSYEQYF
TRBV27	TRBD2	TRBJ2-7	-	15	TGTGCCAGCAGTTCAGGAGCGGGAGGTAGCTACGAGCAGTACTTC	CASSSGAGGSYEQYF
TRBV7-9	-	TRBJ2-7	-	18	TGTGCCAGCAGCTTAGGTGTTCTGCGTGCTAGCGACTCCTACGAGCAGTACTTC	CASSLGVLRASDSYEQYF
TRBV6-5	-	TRBJ2-3	few	16	TGTGCCAGCAGTTACTCGTCAGGCATCCCCACAGATACGCAGTATTTT	CASSYSSGIPTDTQYF
TRBV11-2	-	TRBJ1-1	-	14	TGTGCCAGCAGCTTAGTTCAGGGTGACACTGAAGCTTTCTTT	CASSLVQGDTEAFF
TRBV19	-	TRBJ1-2	-	15	TGTGCCAGTACCCCCCAGCGGCAGGTGAACTATGGCTACACCTTC	CASTPQRQVNYGYTF
TRBV4-1	-	TRBJ1-4	few	14	TGCGCCAGCAGCGACCGGGGTCTGGGTGAAAAACTGTTTTTT	CASSDRGLGEKLFF
TRBV10-3	TRBD2	TRBJ2-7	few	15	TGTGCCATCAAAGGGACTAGCGGAGACCCCTACGAGCAGTACTTC	CAIKGTSGDPYEQYF
TRBV7-8	TRBD1	TRBJ1-3	-	18	TGTGCCAGCAGCTTAGTAGTCCCGGGACAGAGCTCTGGAAACACCATATATTTT	CASSLVVPGQSSGNTIYF
TRBV6-1	-	TRBJ2-3	-	16	TGTGCCAGCAGTGACGGACAGGGAGGGGCCACAGATACGCAGTATTTT	CASSDGQGGATDTQYF
TRBV12-5	TRBD1	TRBJ2-7	-	18	TGTGCTAGTGGTTTGGCGAGGACAGGCGTCGTCCGGCACTACGAGCAGTACTTC	CASGLARTGVVRHYEQYF
TRBV10-3	-	TRBJ1-2	-	15	TGTGCCATCAGTGAGTTGCCAGGGGACCCGTATGGCTACACCTTC	CAISELPGDPYGYTF
TRBV2	-	TRBJ2-7	-	13	TGTGCCAGCCGTCAGGAGGGTGGGGGCGAGCAGTACTTC	CASRQEGGGEQYF
TRBV5-3	-	TRBJ1-4	-	15	TGTGCCAGAAGCTGGCATGATTCGGGACAAGAAAAACTGTTTTTT	CARSWHDSGQEKLFF
TRBV10-1	TRBD2	TRBJ2-7	few	14	TGCGCCAGCAGTAAACTAGCGGGAGGTTACGAGCAGTACTTC	CASSKLAGGYEQYF
TRBV10-3	-	TRBJ2-7	-	13	TGTGCCATCAGTGAGTCGGCTTCCTACGAGCAGTACTTC	CAISESASYEQYF
TRBV5-1	TRBD2	TRBJ2-1	-	15	TGCGCCAGCAGCTTGCCCAGCGGGAATTACAATGAGCAGTTCTTC	CASSLPSGNYNEQFF
TRBV5-1	TRBD2	TRBJ2-1	-	14	TGCGCCAGCAGGCCACTAGCGGGATACAATGAGCAGTTCTTC	CASRPLAGYNEQFF
TRBV2	TRBD1	TRBJ1-4	few	15	TGTGCCAGCAGTGAAGTAGGGACAGGGAGTGAAAAACTGTTTTTT	CASSEVGTGSEKLFF
TRBV18	TRBD2	TRBJ2-5	-	16	TGTGCCAGCTCACCCCGGACTAGCGGGAATGAAGAGACCCAGTACTTC	CASSPRTSGNEETQYF
TRBV28	-	TRBJ1-1	-	14	TGTGCCAGCAGCCACCCCTCGGGGAACACTGAAGCTTTCTTT	CASSHPSGNTEAFF
TRBV7-9	-	TRBJ2-2	-	16	TGTGCCAGCAGCTTAGCGCGACAGATTAACACCGGGGAGCTGTTTTTT	CASSLARQINTGELFF
TRBV6-6	TRBD1	TRBJ2-5	few	12	TGTGCCAGCAGACCGGACAGGTCGGCCCAGTACTTC	CASRPDRSAQYF